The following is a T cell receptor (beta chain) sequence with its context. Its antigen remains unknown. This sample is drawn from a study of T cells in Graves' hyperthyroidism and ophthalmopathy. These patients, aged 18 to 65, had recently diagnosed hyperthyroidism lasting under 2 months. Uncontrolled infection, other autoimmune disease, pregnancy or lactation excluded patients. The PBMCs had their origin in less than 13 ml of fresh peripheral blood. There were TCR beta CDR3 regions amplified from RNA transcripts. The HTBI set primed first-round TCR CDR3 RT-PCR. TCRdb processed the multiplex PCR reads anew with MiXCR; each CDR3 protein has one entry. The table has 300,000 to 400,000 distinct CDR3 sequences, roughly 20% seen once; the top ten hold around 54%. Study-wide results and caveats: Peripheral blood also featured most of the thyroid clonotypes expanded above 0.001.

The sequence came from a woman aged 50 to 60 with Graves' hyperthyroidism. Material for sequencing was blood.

Here the CDR3 DNA reads TGTGCCAGCAGCAAAGGAGCAGGTGGGGCCAACGTCCTGACTTTC. Its translation: CASSKGAGGANVLTF. V usage is TRBV7-2 and J usage is TRBJ2-6; no clear D gene. Trimming removed 5 bases from V and 3 bases from J, with 11 bases in between. CDR3 size: 15 residues. Germline CDR1 is SGHTA and CDR2 is FQGNSA.